Below, 2 T cell receptor beta chains from the same sample are listed, as sequenced in a study of technical replicates of blood from a handful of donors. Produced via immunoSEQ multiplex PCR; TCRdb's table is partial and in-frame only. This table holds around 76,000 clones, approximately 97% found once. Material for sequencing was T cells isolated from PBMCs. The receptor source for this set is a human donor in good health.

The chain couples TRBV9 to TRBJ2-5, with a tentative D call TRBD2 (6 bases). Between the trimmed V and J ends, which lost 0 bases and 5 bases, there was a span of 8 bases. Germline lookup yields CDR1 SGDLS and CDR2 YYNGEE. The CDR3 contains 13 residues. The CDR3 spells CASSVGSGETQYF. DNA for the CDR3: TGTGCCAGCAGCGTAGGGAGCGGGGAGACCCAGTACTTC.

J is TRBJ2-7 and V is TRBV5-4, with 7 bases that match TRBD1. The CDR3 totals 13 residues. In germline, CDR1 is SGHNT, CDR2 YYREEE (reference sequence). J was trimmed by 3 bases and V by 5 bases; bases with no gene match: 5. The CDR3 DNA follows: TGTGCCAGCAGTCGGGACAGTAACTACGAGCAGTACTTC. Its translation: CASSRDSNYEQYF.